This T cell receptor (beta chain) originates from a study of shared T cell receptors in the human thymus. V shed 0 bases, J shed 5 bases, and the junction held 4 bases outside the gene matches. CDR3 length: 15 amino acids. Germline loops: CDR1 SGHDT, CDR2 YYEEEE. Using immunoSEQ multiplex PCR, the repertoire was profiled, and TCRdb retains in-frame clones only, with some absent. The data show around 730,000 clones, over 75% seen once. This sample was shared with a second study, whose subject was human thymus T cells.

Sequencing used thymocytes. The J gene is TRBJ1-4, the V gene TRBV5-6, with 7 bases matching TRBD1. This receptor was identified in a girl less than two years old with a congenital heart defect. This CDR3 is CASSLEGALNEKLFF. In DNA form, the CDR3 reads TGTGCCAGCAGCTTGGAGGGGGCCCTGAATGAAAAACTGTTTTTT.